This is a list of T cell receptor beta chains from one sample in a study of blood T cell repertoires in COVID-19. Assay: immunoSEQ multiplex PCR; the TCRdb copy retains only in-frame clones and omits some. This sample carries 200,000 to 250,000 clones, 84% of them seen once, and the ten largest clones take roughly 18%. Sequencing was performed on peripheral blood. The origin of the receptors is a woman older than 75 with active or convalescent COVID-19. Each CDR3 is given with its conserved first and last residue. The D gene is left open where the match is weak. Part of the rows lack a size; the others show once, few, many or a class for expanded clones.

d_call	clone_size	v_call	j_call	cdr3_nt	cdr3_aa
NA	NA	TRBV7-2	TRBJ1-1	TGTGCCAGCAGTACACATCGGAACACTGAAGCTTTCTTT	CASSTHRNTEAFF
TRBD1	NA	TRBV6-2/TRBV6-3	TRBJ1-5	TGTGCCAGCAGTTACTCGGTCGGACAGGGTGTTCAGCCCCAGCATTTT	CASSYSVGQGVQPQHF
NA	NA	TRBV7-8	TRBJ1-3	TGTGCCAGCAGCTTACTAGTCTACTCTGGAAACACCATATATTTT	CASSLLVYSGNTIYF
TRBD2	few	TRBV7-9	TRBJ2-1	TGTGCCAGCAGCTTAGCCCCCTCACTAGCGTCCTACAATGAGCAGTTCTTC	CASSLAPSLASYNEQFF
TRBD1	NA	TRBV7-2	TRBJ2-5	TGTGCCAGCAGCTTAATGACAGGGCAAGAGACCCAGTACTTC	CASSLMTGQETQYF
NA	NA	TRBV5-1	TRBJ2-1	TGCGCCAGCAGCCTCGACTATTCCTACAATGAGCAGTTCTTC	CASSLDYSYNEQFF
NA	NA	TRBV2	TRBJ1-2	TGTGCCAGCAGTGCGAGGACTAACTATGGCTACACCTTC	CASSARTNYGYTF
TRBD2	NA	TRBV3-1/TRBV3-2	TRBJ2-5	TGTGCCAGCAGCCGACAGGGACTAGCGCAAGAGACCCAGTACTTC	CASSRQGLAQETQYF
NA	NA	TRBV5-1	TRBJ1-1	TGCGCCAGCAGCTTGCCGTCGGGGAACACTGAAGCTTTCTTT	CASSLPSGNTEAFF
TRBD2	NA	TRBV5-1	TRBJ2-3	TGCGCCAGCAGCTTGGGTATAGCGGGATACACAGATACGCAGTATTTT	CASSLGIAGYTDTQYF
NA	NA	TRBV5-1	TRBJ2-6	TGCGCCAGCAGCGAAACTCCAGGGGCCAACGTCCTGACTTTC	CASSETPGANVLTF
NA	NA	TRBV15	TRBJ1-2	TGTGCCACCAGCAGAGATCGTGGTTTGAACCGGTACACCTTC	CATSRDRGLNRYTF
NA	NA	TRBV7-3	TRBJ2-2	TGTGCCAGCAGCTTAAACAAACCGAACACCGGGGAGCTGTTTTTT	CASSLNKPNTGELFF
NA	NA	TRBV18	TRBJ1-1	TGTGCCAGCTCACCGCGGGAATCGCACACTGAAGCTTTCTTT	CASSPRESHTEAFF
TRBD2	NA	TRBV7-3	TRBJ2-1	TGTGCCAGCAGCCCTGGGGGGGGTGATGAGCAGTTCTTC	CASSPGGGDEQFF
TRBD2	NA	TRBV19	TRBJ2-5	TGTGCCAGTAGCTCCGGGACTAGCGGGAGCAGAGAGACCCAGTACTTC	CASSSGTSGSRETQYF
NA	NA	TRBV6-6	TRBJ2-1	TGTGCCAGCAGCTCCCTAGGGAGCTACAATGAGCAGTTCTTC	CASSSLGSYNEQFF
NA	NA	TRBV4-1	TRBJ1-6	TGCGCCAGCAGCCCCGGTGGGGGGTATGGAAGGAATTCACCCCTCCACTTT	CASSPGGGYGRNSPLHF
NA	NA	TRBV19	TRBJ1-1	TGTGCCAGTAGTGAGACAGCCAACACTGAAGCTTTCTTT	CASSETANTEAFF
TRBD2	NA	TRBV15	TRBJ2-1	TGTGCCACCAGCAGAGATAAGCTAGCGGGGGGGAATGAGCAGTTCTTC	CATSRDKLAGGNEQFF
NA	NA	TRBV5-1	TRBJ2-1	TGCGCCAGCAGCTTGCGGACGGGGTATGAGCAGTTCTTC	CASSLRTGYEQFF
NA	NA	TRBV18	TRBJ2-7	TGTGCCAGCTCACACGGACTCCTCAGCCACGAGCAGTACTTC	CASSHGLLSHEQYF
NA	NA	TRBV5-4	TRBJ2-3	TGTGCCAGCAGCGACACCCTGACAGGGAGGTTCACAGATACGCAGTATTTT	CASSDTLTGRFTDTQYF
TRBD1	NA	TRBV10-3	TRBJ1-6	TGTGCCATCAGTGTTCAAGGGGGCCGGTCACCCCTCCACTTT	CAISVQGGRSPLHF
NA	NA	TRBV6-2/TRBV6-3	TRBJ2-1	NA	CASSSSGGPHNEQFF
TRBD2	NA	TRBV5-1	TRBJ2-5	TGCGCCAGCAGCTTGGGGACTAGCGGGGAAGAGACCCAGTACTTC	CASSLGTSGEETQYF
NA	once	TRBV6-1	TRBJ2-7	TGTGCCAGCAGTGGCGGGACTCACTTCGGACTCTACGAGCAGTACTTC	CASSGGTHFGLYEQYF
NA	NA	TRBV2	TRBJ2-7	TGTGCCAGCAGGGAGAGGGGACTGATATTCTACGAGCAGTACTTC	CASRERGLIFYEQYF
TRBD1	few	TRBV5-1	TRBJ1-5	TGCGCCAGCAGCCCCGGGACAGATCAGCCCCAGCATTTT	CASSPGTDQPQHF
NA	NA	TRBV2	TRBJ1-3	TGTGCCAGCAGTGCGGCGGTCCTCTCTGGAAACACCATATATTTT	CASSAAVLSGNTIYF
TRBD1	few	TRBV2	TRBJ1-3	TGTGCCAGCAGCGAAAGGGACAGGGGGTATTTT	CASSERDRGYF
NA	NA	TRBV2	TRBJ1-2	TGTGCCAGCACCCTCTCTGGGGGGAACGGTGGCTACACCTTC	CASTLSGGNGGYTF
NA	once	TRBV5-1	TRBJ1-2	TGCGCCAGCAGCTTGGTCGGTGATATCTATGGCTACACCTTC	CASSLVGDIYGYTF
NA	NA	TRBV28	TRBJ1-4	TGTGCCAGCAGTCCCTCTTTGAGGAGTAATGAAAAACTGTTTTTT	CASSPSLRSNEKLFF
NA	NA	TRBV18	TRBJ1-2	TGTGCCAGCTCACCACCTTCTTCCCAGAAATATGGCTACACCTTC	CASSPPSSQKYGYTF
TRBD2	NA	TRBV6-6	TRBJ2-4	TGTGCCAGCAGTCCCGTAGCGGGAGGCACGATTTCCAACATTCAGTACTTC	CASSPVAGGTISNIQYF
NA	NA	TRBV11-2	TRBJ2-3	TGTGCCAGCAGCGCCGGACTAAGCACAGATACGCAGTATTTT	CASSAGLSTDTQYF
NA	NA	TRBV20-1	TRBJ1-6	TGCAGTGCTAGTCCGGGGGGAGGTAATTCACCCCTCCACTTT	CSASPGGGNSPLHF
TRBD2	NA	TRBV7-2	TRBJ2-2	TGTGCCAGCAGCCTCGTTCTAGCGGGGGGTTACACCGGGGAGCTGTTTTTT	CASSLVLAGGYTGELFF
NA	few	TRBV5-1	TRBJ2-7	TGCGCCAGCAGCTTTAGCGGCAACTACGAGCAGTACTTC	CASSFSGNYEQYF
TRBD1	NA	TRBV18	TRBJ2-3	TGTGCCAGCTCACCAGGACAGGGGGGGACAGATACGCAGTATTTT	CASSPGQGGTDTQYF
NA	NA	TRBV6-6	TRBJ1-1	TGTGCCAGCAGTGTCCCGGGCAGGGCGACTGAAGCTTTCTTT	CASSVPGRATEAFF
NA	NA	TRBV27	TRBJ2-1	TGTGCCAGCAGTCCTTTGACAAATTACAATGAGCAGTTCTTC	CASSPLTNYNEQFF
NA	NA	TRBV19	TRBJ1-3	TGTGCCAGCGGTCAGGGATCGTTCTCTGGAAACACCATATATTTT	CASGQGSFSGNTIYF
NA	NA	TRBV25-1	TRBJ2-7	TGTGCCAGCAGTGACAGGGGAGTGGGAGAGCAGTACTTC	CASSDRGVGEQYF
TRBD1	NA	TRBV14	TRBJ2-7	TGTGCCAGCAGCCAAGAGGACAGGGCGTCCTACGAGCAGTACTTC	CASSQEDRASYEQYF
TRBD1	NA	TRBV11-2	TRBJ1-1	TGTGCCAGCAGCGTAACGACAGGGGTGAACACTGAAGCTTTCTTT	CASSVTTGVNTEAFF